Each of the 24 T cell receptor beta chains below was sequenced from the same sample in a study of patients and donors after allogeneic stem cell transplantation. TCRdb reanalysed the RT-PCR reads using MiXCR and keeps one entry per CDR3 protein. The table lists around 240,000 distinct CDR3 sequences, 11% to 15% of them singletons. The sample taken for sequencing was blood, either unsorted or a sorted T cell fraction (not recorded which). These receptors were obtained from a human donor who was either an allogeneic HSCT recipient or a stem cell or donor lymphocyte infusion donor (not recorded which). It is not recorded whose cells these are; they may come from a transplant donor.

The chain employs TRBV5-4 and TRBJ2-7; TRBD1 might be the D (5 bases). The CDR3 covers 14 residues. Per the germline V gene, CDR1 is SGHNT and CDR2 is YYREEE (reference sequence). Between the trimmed V and J ends, which lost 1 base and 6 bases, there was a span of 14 bases. The CDR3 coding sequence is TGTGCCAGCAGCTTGCGTCAGGGTCTAGGCGAGCAGTACTTC. Translated: CASSLRQGLGEQYF.

This rearrangement joins TRBV11-3 to TRBJ2-2; D gene ambiguous. The germline V and J ends were trimmed by 1 base and 1 base, with 13 bases remaining between them. This CDR3 spans 17 amino acids. CDR1 is SGHNT and CDR2 is YENEEA in the germline V gene. Here the CDR3 reads CASSLAPFWGNTGELFF. CDR3 DNA: TGTGCCAGCAGCTTAGCACCCTTTTGGGGGAACACCGGGGAGCTGTTTTTT.

This clonotype showed up just a few times. The rearrangement joins TRBV6-1 to TRBJ2-6, with unresolved D. Germline-derived CDR1 and CDR2 are MNHNS and SASEGT. The CDR3 covers 15 residues. The germline V and J ends were trimmed by 3 bases and 0 bases, with 6 bases remaining between them. CDR3 residues: CASSESSSGANVLTF. The CDR3 DNA reads TGTGCCAGCAGTGAGTCCAGCTCTGGGGCCAACGTCCTGACTTTC.

The chain joins TRBV6-5 to TRBJ2-3, with D possibly matching TRBD2 (6 bases). CDR1 is MNHEY, CDR2 SVGAGI, per germline. This CDR3 contains 15 residues. V was shortened by 4 bases and J by 0 bases, with 11 bases between the two germline ends. CDR3 protein: CASSWTTGSTDTQYF. DNA for the CDR3: TGTGCCAGCAGTTGGACTACCGGGAGCACAGATACGCAGTATTTT.

The V gene is TRBV18, the J gene TRBJ1-5, with a tentative D call TRBD1 (5 bases). The V end lost 6 bases, the J end lost 7 bases, and 16 bases lay between the germline ends. CDR1 and CDR2 from the germline V gene are KGHSH and LQKENI. The CDR3 runs 14 residues. CDR3 coding DNA: TGTGCCAGCTCCCCCATCGGGGACGGACAGCCCCAGCATTTT. Translated, it gives CASSPIGDGQPQHF.

This clonotype has only a few counts. The chain combines TRBV7-8 with TRBJ2-2, with 7 bases matching TRBD2. This CDR3 region has 17 residues. Germline V lookup: CDR1 SGHVS, CDR2 FQNEAQ. Trimming cost V 7 bases and J 7 bases; bases outside gene matches: 18. The DNA of the CDR3 is TGTGCCAGCACCGCCGGGGCCGGGACTACCTTGGGCGGGGAGCTGTTTTTT. Translated, it gives CASTAGAGTTLGGELFF.

There are a few counts of this clonotype. In DNA form, the CDR3 reads TGTGCCAGCAGCCTCTTTGACGGAGATACGCAGTATTTT. Amino acid sequence: CASSLFDGDTQYF. V and J are TRBV11-3 and TRBJ2-3; D is uncertain. Trimming shortened V by 5 bases and J by 5 bases, and 11 bases separated the two germline ends. The CDR3 is made up of 13 amino acids. Germline-derived CDR1 and CDR2 are SGHNT and YENEEA.

This clonotype has just a few counts. The rearrangement links TRBV5-1 to TRBJ1-1, with D possibly TRBD1 on 6 matching bases. The CDR3 is made up of 15 amino acids. The ends were cut back, 4 bases at V and 1 base at J, with 14 bases in the middle. Looked up from germline, CDR1 is SGHRS and CDR2 is YFSETQ. CDR3 nucleotide sequence: TGCGCCAGCAGCAACCAGGGGATGGGGAACACTGAAGCTTTCTTT. As protein: CASSNQGMGNTEAFF. The whole variable domain, remainder taken from reference TRBV5-1 and TRBJ1-1, is KAGVTQTPRYLIKTRGQQVTLSCSPISGHRSVSWYQQTPGQGLQFLFEYFSETQRNKGNFPGRFSGRQFSNSRSEMNVSTLELGDSALYLCASSNQGMGNTEAFFGQGTRLTVV.

This clonotype was detected many times. V and J are TRBV12-3 or TRBV12-4 and TRBJ2-3, with no clear D. The CDR3 spans 14 residues. V was shortened by 2 bases and J by 0 bases, with 6 bases between the two germline ends. The DNA for the CDR3 is TGTGCCAGCAGTTTATGGTTAAGCACAGATACGCAGTATTTT. It encodes CASSLWLSTDTQYF.

The chain employs TRBV10-3 and TRBJ1-1, with 9 bases lining up with TRBD1. Trimming cost V 0 bases and J 3 bases; bases outside gene matches: 5. This CDR3 is built from 16 residues. CDR1 and CDR2 from the germline V gene are ENHRY and SYGVKD. CDR3 nucleotides: TGTGCCATCAGTGAGTCTACAGGGGGCGGATACACTGAAGCTTTCTTT. Its translation: CAISESTGGGYTEAFF.

This clonotype was recorded a few times. This chain joins TRBV19 and TRBJ1-6, with D unresolved. CDR1 is LNHDA, CDR2 SQIVND, per germline (reference sequence). CDR3 length equals 15 residues. Trimming removed 3 bases at V and 8 bases at J, with 14 bases between. CDR3 amino acids: CASSIRGGADSPLHF. The CDR3 coding sequence is TGTGCCAGTAGTATTCGAGGTGGCGCGGATTCACCCCTCCACTTT.

At least ten counts were recorded for this clonotype. The chain links TRBV12-3 or TRBV12-4 to TRBJ2-3; 9 bases align to TRBD2. The length of the CDR3 is 16 residues. V shed 4 bases and J 8 bases; nucleotides not matched to a gene: 13. In DNA, the CDR3 is TGTGCCAGCAGTTCCGTAGCGGGAGAGACTCGAGGTACGCAGTATTTT. This translates into CASSSVAGETRGTQYF.

This sequence joins TRBV11-3 and TRBJ2-3; D is perhaps TRBD2 (6 bases). The germline V gene encodes CDR1 SGHNT and CDR2 YENEEA. This CDR3 spans 14 amino acids. Trimming stripped 3 bases from V and 6 bases from J, with 13 bases between. CDR3 in DNA: TGTGCCAGCAGCTTCCGCGGGGACGTTGATACGCAGTATTTT. Amino acids: CASSFRGDVDTQYF.

The gene calls are TRBV20-1 and TRBJ2-2, with 7 bases fitting TRBD1. Germline lookup yields CDR1 DFQATT and CDR2 SNEGSKA (reference sequence). CDR3 length: 15 amino acids. J was trimmed by 5 bases and V by 2 bases; bases with no gene match: 8. The CDR3 nucleotides are TGCAGTGCTAGAACAACAGGGGTGGTAACCGGGGAGCTGTTTTTT. This translates into CSARTTGVVTGELFF.

This clonotype was seen many times. The chain employs TRBV12-3 or TRBV12-4 and TRBJ1-1, with TRBD1 identical over 7 bases. The junction had 10 bases not matched to a gene; V was cut back by 7 bases and J by 2 bases. This CDR3 has 15 amino acids. The CDR3 nucleotides are TGTGCCAGCACCCTCTCCACAGGGGCCAACACTGAAGCTTTCTTT. It encodes CASTLSTGANTEAFF.

CDR3 region: CATSESSGRGGYEQFF. The CDR3 nucleotides are TGTGCCACCAGTGAGTCAAGCGGGAGGGGAGGGTATGAGCAGTTCTTC. The V call is TRBV24-1, the J call TRBJ2-1; 10 bases agree with TRBD2. The CDR3 has 16 amino acids. Germline-derived CDR1 and CDR2 are KGHDR and SFDVKD. After removal of 4 bases from V and 8 bases from J, the junction contained 10 bases not matched to a gene.

This clonotype was picked up many times. The chain joins TRBV2 to TRBJ2-5; 11 nucleotides align to TRBD2. This CDR3 has 16 residues. V trimming: 4 bases; J trimming: 5 bases; junction bases outside the gene matches: 9. CDR1 is SNHLY, CDR2 FYNNEI, per germline. CDR3 amino acids: CASSVGTSGQGETQYF. CDR3 nucleotides: TGTGCCAGCAGTGTGGGGACTAGCGGTCAGGGGGAGACCCAGTACTTC.

Here the CDR3 DNA reads TGCGCCAGCAGCTTGGACAGGTCCGACTACACCTTC. Residues: CASSLDRSDYTF. The rearrangement uses TRBV5-1 and TRBJ1-2, with D perhaps TRBD1 (5 bases). Trimming removed 0 bases at V and 10 bases at J, with 10 bases between. This CDR3 has 12 residues. Germline V gene data show CDR1 as SGHRS and CDR2 as YFSETQ.

The chain carries TRBV9 and TRBJ2-2, with D perhaps TRBD1 (6 bases). CDR1 and CDR2 from the germline V gene are SGDLS and YYNGEE. This CDR3 has 17 amino acids. V gave up 3 bases and J gave up 5 bases, with 20 bases separating them. The CDR3 loop reads CASSEPPGVTRTGELFF. In nucleotides, the CDR3 is TGTGCCAGCAGCGAACCCCCAGGGGTAACGAGAACCGGGGAGCTGTTTTTT.

This clonotype has only a few counts. V is TRBV3-1 and J is TRBJ2-7, with D tentatively TRBD1 (5 bases). Looked up from germline, CDR1 is LGHDT and CDR2 is YNNKEL (reference sequence). The ends were cut back, 7 bases at V and 7 bases at J, with 11 bases in the middle. This CDR3 has 11 residues. CDR3 region: CASTSGFEQYF. The CDR3 region has the DNA TGTGCCAGCACCTCAGGGTTTGAGCAGTACTTC.

The sample holds a few counts of this clonotype. The chain employs TRBV5-1 and TRBJ2-7; D is ambiguous. This CDR3 region has 14 residues. V lost 0 bases and J lost 1, with 8 bases in between. CDR1 SGHRS and CDR2 YFSETQ come from the germline V gene. The chain's CDR3 is CASSLGSLSYEQYF. The CDR3 DNA sequence: TGCGCCAGCAGCTTGGGGTCACTTTCCTACGAGCAGTACTTC.

Many counts were recorded for this clonotype. V is TRBV2 and J is TRBJ1-3; D remains ambiguous. The CDR3 runs to 17 residues. V was trimmed by 1 base and J by 4 bases, leaving 17 bases between them. The V gene's germline CDR1 is SNHLY and CDR2 FYNNEI. The CDR3 protein is CASSEEARALSGNTIYF. For the CDR3, the DNA is TGTGCCAGCAGTGAAGAAGCGCGGGCTCTGTCCGGAAACACCATATATTTT.

This clonotype showed up many times. This chain connects TRBV5-1 to TRBJ2-3; 12 bases are shared with TRBD1. CDR1 is SGHRS and CDR2 is YFSETQ in the germline V gene. V shed 4 bases and J 6 bases; nucleotides not matched to a gene: 9. CDR3 length equals 16 residues. CDR3 DNA: TGCGCCAGCAGCCTGGGGCCGGGACAGGGGGCCGATACGCAGTATTTT. Amino acids: CASSLGPGQGADTQYF.

This clonotype was observed a few times. CDR3 sequence reads: CASSPAGTESYGYTF. DNA of the CDR3: TGTGCCAGCAGCCCAGCCGGGACAGAAAGCTATGGCTACACCTTC. The V and J genes are TRBV7-2 and TRBJ1-2, with 7 bases matching TRBD1. Looked up from germline, CDR1 is SGHTA and CDR2 is FQGNSA. The length of the CDR3 is 15 residues. With V trimmed by 5 bases and J by 4 bases, 10 bases remained unmatched.